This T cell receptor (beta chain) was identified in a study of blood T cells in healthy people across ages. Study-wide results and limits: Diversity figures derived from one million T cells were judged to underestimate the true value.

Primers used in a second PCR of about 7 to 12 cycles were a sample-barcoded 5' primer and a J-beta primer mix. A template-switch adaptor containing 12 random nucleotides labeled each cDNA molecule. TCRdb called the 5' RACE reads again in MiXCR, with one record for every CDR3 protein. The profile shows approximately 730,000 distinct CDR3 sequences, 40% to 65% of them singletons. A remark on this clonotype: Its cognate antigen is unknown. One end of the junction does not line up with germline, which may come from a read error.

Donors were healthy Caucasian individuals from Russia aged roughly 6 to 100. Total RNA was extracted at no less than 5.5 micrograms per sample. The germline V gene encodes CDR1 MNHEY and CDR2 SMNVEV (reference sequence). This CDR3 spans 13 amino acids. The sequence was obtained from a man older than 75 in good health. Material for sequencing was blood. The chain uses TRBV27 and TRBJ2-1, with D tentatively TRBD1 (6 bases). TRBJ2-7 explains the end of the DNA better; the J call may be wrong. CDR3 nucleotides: TGTGCCATCAGTTTCGAACAGGGCCTCGAGCAGTACTTC. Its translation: CAISFEQGLEQYF.